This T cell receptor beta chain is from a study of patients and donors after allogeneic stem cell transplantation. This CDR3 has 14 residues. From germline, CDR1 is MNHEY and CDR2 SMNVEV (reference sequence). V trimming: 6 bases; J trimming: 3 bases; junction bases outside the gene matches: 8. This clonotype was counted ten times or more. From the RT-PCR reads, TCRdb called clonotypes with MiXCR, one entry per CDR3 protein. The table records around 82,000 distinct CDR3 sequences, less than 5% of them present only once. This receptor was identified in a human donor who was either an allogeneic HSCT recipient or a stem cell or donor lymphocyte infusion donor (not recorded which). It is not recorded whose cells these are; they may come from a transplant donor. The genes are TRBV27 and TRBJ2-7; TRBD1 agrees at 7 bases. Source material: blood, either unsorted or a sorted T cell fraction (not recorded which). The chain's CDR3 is CASRRRDSFYEQYF. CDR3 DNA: TGTGCCAGCAGGCGCCGGGACAGCTTCTACGAGCAGTACTTC.